A single sample is the source of the 9 T cell receptor beta chains below, sequenced in a study of blood T cell repertoires in COVID-19 (dated by TCRdb to 2018 to 2021). Library creation used the immunoSEQ multiplex PCR assay. The immuneACCESS repertoire file appears here via TCRdb, limited to in-frame rearrangements. These files lack a portion of the clones; in checked studies, under half of the deficit traces to unresolved V genes, and the cause of the others is not known. The sample has some 320,000 clones on record, 87% of them singletons. The ten largest clones take up approximately 5.3% of the sample. Sequencing used PBMCs or T cells enriched from blood (not recorded which). These receptors all come from a woman in her 30s who had recovered from COVID-19.

This chain connects TRBV6-5 to TRBJ2-7; TRBD1 aligns across 9 bases. CDR3 length: 16 amino acids. CDR1 is MNHEY and CDR2 is SVGAGI in the germline V gene. V lost 0 bases to trimming and J lost 5 bases; unmatched junction nucleotides: 8. CDR3 loop: CASSYSGGRQGDEQYF. The CDR3 DNA is TGTGCCAGCAGTTACTCGGGGGGCCGACAGGGGGACGAGCAGTACTTC.

V and J are TRBV5-5 and TRBJ1-1, with TRBD1 matching 9 bases. This CDR3 contains 14 residues. The V segment lost 3 bases and the J segment 3 bases; nucleotides outside the gene matches: 3. Germline lookup yields CDR1 SGHKS and CDR2 YYEKEE (reference sequence). The CDR3 sequence: CASSSRTGDTEAFF. CDR3 DNA: TGTGCCAGCAGCTCCCGGACAGGGGACACTGAAGCTTTCTTT.

Concerning this clone: Other DNA sequences from this sample encode an identical CDR3 as well. The chain uses TRBV12-3 or TRBV12-4 and TRBJ1-5; 7 nucleotides agree with TRBD1. This CDR3 has 13 residues. With V trimmed by 1 base and J by 7 bases, 1 base remained unmatched. The CDR3 here is CASSLDRGQPQHF. The DNA for the CDR3 is TGTGCCAGCAGTTTAGACAGGGGCCAGCCCCAGCATTTT.

This chain connects TRBV7-8 to TRBJ2-7; weak D call: TRBD1 (6 bases). The CDR3 is 17 residues long. Germline-derived CDR1 and CDR2 are SGHVS and FQNEAQ. Trimming took 6 bases from V and 3 from J, leaving 24 bases between them. The CDR3 DNA is TGTGCCAGCAGTTTAAGCAGGGGTGGGGCCCTACTCTACGAGCAGTACTTC. Encoded protein: CASSLSRGGALLYEQYF.

The chain joins TRBV7-9 to TRBJ2-7; D unclear. The V end lost 1 base, the J end lost 3 bases, and 10 bases lay between the germline ends. The V gene's germline CDR1 is SEHNR and CDR2 FQNEAQ (reference sequence). The CDR3 is 14 residues long. The CDR3 DNA follows: TGTGCCAGCAGCTTAGTGGGCCAGGACTACGAGCAGTACTTC. It is translated as CASSLVGQDYEQYF.

This chain connects TRBV19 to TRBJ2-5, with a weak D call TRBD1 (6 bases). The V end was cut by 3 bases, the J end by 0 bases, with 14 bases between. Germline lookup yields CDR1 LNHDA and CDR2 SQIVND (reference sequence). The CDR3 length is 16 residues. CDR3 nucleotide sequence: TGTGCCAGTAGTATGGGAACAGGGCGTCACCAAGAGACCCAGTACTTC. Residues: CASSMGTGRHQETQYF. Combining the CDR3 with reference TRBV19 and TRBJ2-5 gives the whole variable domain DGGITQSPKYLFRKEGQNVTLSCEQNLNHDAMYWYRQDPGQGLRLIYYSQIVNDFQKGDIAEGYSVSREKKESFPLTVTSAQKNPTAFYLCASSMGTGRHQETQYFGPGTRLLVL.

The chain couples TRBV4-1 to TRBJ1-6; 7 nucleotides line up with TRBD1. The CDR3 totals 19 residues. CDR1 is MGHRA and CDR2 is YSYEKL in the germline V gene. After removal of 1 base from V and 9 bases from J, the junction contained 18 bases not matched to a gene. As DNA, the CDR3 is TGCGCCAGCAGCCAAGGCCCCGGGACAGTCCTCGCCCGGGGTTCACCCCTCCACTTT. It is translated as CASSQGPGTVLARGSPLHF.

This chain connects TRBV30 to TRBJ1-4; 12 bases are shared with TRBD1. Trimming at V came to 3 bases and at J to 8 bases, leaving 13 bases not matched to a gene. The CDR3 covers 17 residues. Germline CDR1 reads GTSNPN; CDR2 reads SVGIG (reference sequence). The CDR3 reads CAWSPGTGGYYGEKLFF. The CDR3 bases are TGTGCCTGGAGCCCCGGGACAGGGGGCTACTATGGGGAAAAACTGTTTTTT.

This sequence joins TRBV19 and TRBJ2-3; 7 nucleotides agree with TRBD2. The CDR3 spans 17 residues. Per germline, CDR1 LNHDA and CDR2 SQIVND (reference sequence). Trimming removed 4 bases from V and 3 bases from J; junction bases left unmatched: 13. The CDR3 loop reads CASSRTGLPGGTDTQYF. The CDR3 bases are TGTGCCAGTAGTAGAACGGGACTCCCGGGGGGAACAGATACGCAGTATTTT. Drawing the rest from reference TRBV19 and TRBJ2-3, the complete variable domain is DGGITQSPKYLFRKEGQNVTLSCEQNLNHDAMYWYRQDPGQGLRLIYYSQIVNDFQKGDIAEGYSVSREKKESFPLTVTSAQKNPTAFYLCASSRTGLPGGTDTQYFGPGTRLTVL.